These T cell receptor beta chains were read from a single sample in a study of blood T cell repertoires in COVID-19. Sequenced by immunoSEQ multiplex PCR; TCRdb stores in-frame clones only, minus some. The profile shows about 250,000 clones, over 70% of them singletons. Input material: PBMCs or T cells enriched from blood (not recorded which). All receptors come from a woman in her thirties or forties who had been exposed to COVID-19. The CDR3 runs from the conserved cysteine through the conserved F or W. The D gene is left open where the match is weak. Rows give clone size only sometimes, using once, few, many, or a class for an expanded clone.

j_call: TRBJ2-1; v_call: TRBV27; d_call: TRBD2; clone_size: -; cdr3_aa: CASSFRLAGVRNEQFF; cdr3_nt: TGTGCCAGCAGTTTCCGACTAGCGGGAGTGCGGAATGAGCAGTTCTTC
j_call: TRBJ1-5; v_call: TRBV28; d_call: -; clone_size: -; cdr3_aa: CASSLWEVNQPQHF; cdr3_nt: TGTGCCAGCAGTTTATGGGAGGTCAATCAGCCCCAGCATTTT
j_call: TRBJ1-2; v_call: TRBV6-2/TRBV6-3; d_call: TRBD1; clone_size: -; cdr3_aa: CASSRDSYYGYTF; cdr3_nt: TGTGCCAGCAGTCGGGACAGCTACTATGGCTACACCTTC
j_call: TRBJ1-4; v_call: TRBV18; d_call: TRBD1; clone_size: -; cdr3_aa: CASSPLGQGSEKLFF; cdr3_nt: TGTGCCAGCTCACCACTGGGACAGGGTAGTGAAAAACTGTTTTTT
j_call: TRBJ2-3; v_call: TRBV2; d_call: -; clone_size: -; cdr3_aa: CASSGDSWVADTQYF; cdr3_nt: TGTGCCAGCAGTGGTGATAGCTGGGTGGCAGATACGCAGTATTTT
j_call: TRBJ1-2; v_call: TRBV30; d_call: -; clone_size: once; cdr3_aa: CAWNSKGQGRRYGYTF; cdr3_nt: TGTGCCTGGAATAGTAAAGGGCAGGGCCGGCGATATGGCTACACCTTC
j_call: TRBJ2-3; v_call: TRBV5-3; d_call: TRBD2; clone_size: -; cdr3_aa: CARSPSASGGFTDTQYF; cdr3_nt: TGTGCCAGAAGCCCGTCCGCTAGCGGGGGTTTCACAGATACGCAGTATTTT
j_call: TRBJ1-2; v_call: TRBV9; d_call: TRBD1; clone_size: -; cdr3_aa: CASSPRGGQGGGYTF; cdr3_nt: TGTGCCAGCAGCCCCCGAGGGGGACAGGGGGGCGGCTACACCTTC
j_call: TRBJ2-1; v_call: TRBV3-1/TRBV3-2; d_call: -; clone_size: -; cdr3_aa: CASSQDSRRDNEQFF; cdr3_nt: TGTGCCAGCAGCCAAGACTCTCGGCGGGACAATGAGCAGTTCTTC
j_call: TRBJ1-6; v_call: TRBV5-1; d_call: -; clone_size: -; cdr3_aa: CASSLAWGRSNSPLHF; cdr3_nt: TGCGCCAGCAGCTTGGCATGGGGGCGGTCGAATTCACCCCTCCACTTT
j_call: TRBJ2-1; v_call: TRBV5-1; d_call: -; clone_size: -; cdr3_aa: CASSLDLSNEQFF; cdr3_nt: TGTGCCAGCAGCTTGGATCTGTCCAATGAGCAGTTCTTC
j_call: TRBJ2-5; v_call: TRBV7-8; d_call: TRBD2; clone_size: -; cdr3_aa: CASSLVGRGRGGETQYF; cdr3_nt: TGTGCCAGCAGCTTAGTTGGGCGGGGGAGGGGTGGAGAGACCCAGTACTTC
j_call: TRBJ1-1; v_call: TRBV30; d_call: -; clone_size: -; cdr3_aa: CAWTPSLRNTEAFF; cdr3_nt: TGTGCCTGGACGCCAAGTCTAAGGAACACTGAAGCTTTCTTT
j_call: TRBJ2-3; v_call: TRBV12-3/TRBV12-4; d_call: -; clone_size: -; cdr3_aa: CASRVREDTQYF; cdr3_nt: TGTGCCAGCAGGGTGCGGGAAGATACGCAGTATTTT
j_call: TRBJ1-1; v_call: TRBV29-1; d_call: -; clone_size: once; cdr3_aa: CSVGANTEAFF; cdr3_nt: TGCAGCGTTGGGGCGAACACTGAAGCTTTCTTT
j_call: TRBJ1-1; v_call: TRBV6-5; d_call: TRBD1; clone_size: -; cdr3_aa: CASSRTDRSTEAFF; cdr3_nt: TGTGCCAGCAGTCGAACGGACAGGTCCACTGAAGCTTTCTTT
j_call: TRBJ1-5; v_call: TRBV6-5; d_call: TRBD1; clone_size: -; cdr3_aa: CASQGQENQPQHF; cdr3_nt: TGTGCCAGCCAGGGACAGGAAAATCAGCCCCAGCATTTT
j_call: TRBJ2-3; v_call: TRBV6-2/TRBV6-3; d_call: TRBD2; clone_size: -; cdr3_aa: CASSSPQAGGSTDTQYF; cdr3_nt: TGTGCCAGCAGTTCCCCGCAAGCGGGGGGAAGCACAGATACGCAGTATTTT
j_call: TRBJ2-1; v_call: TRBV7-2; d_call: TRBD1; clone_size: -; cdr3_aa: CASKGQGVYYEQFF; cdr3_nt: TGTGCCAGCAAGGGACAGGGTGTATATTATGAGCAGTTCTTC
j_call: TRBJ2-7; v_call: TRBV5-1; d_call: -; clone_size: -; cdr3_aa: CASRGGWGSYEQYF; cdr3_nt: TGCGCCAGCAGAGGGGGATGGGGCTCCTACGAGCAGTACTTC
j_call: TRBJ2-1; v_call: TRBV4-2; d_call: -; clone_size: -; cdr3_aa: CASSQALAPVYNEQFF; cdr3_nt: TGTGCCAGCAGCCAAGCACTAGCCCCGGTCTACAATGAGCAGTTCTTC
j_call: TRBJ1-5; v_call: TRBV10-2; d_call: -; clone_size: -; cdr3_aa: CASSEFINQPQHF; cdr3_nt: TGCGCCAGCAGTGAGTTTATAAATCAGCCCCAGCATTTT
j_call: TRBJ1-2; v_call: TRBV7-2; d_call: -; clone_size: once; cdr3_aa: CASSNPLGRAFYGYTF; cdr3_nt: TGTGCCAGCAGCAACCCCTTGGGCAGGGCTTTCTATGGCTACACCTTC
j_call: TRBJ2-7; v_call: TRBV13; d_call: -; clone_size: -; cdr3_aa: CASTRRDFYEQYF; cdr3_nt: TGTGCCAGCACCAGGAGGGATTTTTACGAGCAGTACTTC
j_call: TRBJ2-3; v_call: TRBV7-3; d_call: TRBD2; clone_size: -; cdr3_aa: CASSEERGSTDTQYF; cdr3_nt: TGTGCCAGCAGCGAGGAGCGGGGATCCACAGATACGCAGTATTTT
j_call: TRBJ1-4; v_call: TRBV2; d_call: TRBD1; clone_size: -; cdr3_aa: CASRDRGVGEKLFF; cdr3_nt: TGTGCCAGCAGGGACAGGGGGGTGGGTGAAAAACTGTTTTTT
j_call: TRBJ2-5; v_call: TRBV7-9; d_call: -; clone_size: -; cdr3_aa: CASSLNRGLGEAQYF; cdr3_nt: TGTGCCAGCAGCTTAAATCGAGGTTTGGGAGAGGCCCAGTACTTC
j_call: TRBJ1-5; v_call: TRBV19; d_call: -; clone_size: few; cdr3_aa: CASSKDVNRINQPQHF; cdr3_nt: TGTGCCAGTAGTAAGGACGTTAACAGGATCAATCAGCCCCAGCATTTT
j_call: TRBJ2-7; v_call: TRBV11-2; d_call: TRBD2; clone_size: -; cdr3_aa: CASSLPLMRGGSPDEQYF; cdr3_nt: TGTGCCAGCAGCCTTCCCCTTATGCGGGGGGGCTCACCGGACGAGCAGTACTTC
j_call: TRBJ2-1; v_call: TRBV7-9; d_call: -; clone_size: many; cdr3_aa: CASSLRLPDEQFF; cdr3_nt: TGTGCCAGCAGCTTAAGACTGCCGGATGAGCAGTTCTTC
j_call: TRBJ1-2; v_call: TRBV11-2; d_call: -; clone_size: -; cdr3_aa: CASSLAGGPNYGYTF; cdr3_nt: TGTGCCAGCAGCTTAGCGGGAGGGCCCAACTATGGCTACACCTTC